These 7 T cell receptor beta chains share one sample of origin, sequenced in a study of spatial heterogeneity in lung cancer (dated by TCRdb to the late 2010s). Overall results and qualifications from the work: The tumor nonsynonymous mutation count correlated with the number of expanded intratumoral alpha and beta TCRs.

Libraries were constructed by 5' RACE. This sample was sequenced with a NextSeq 500. TCRdb trimmed public reads at Q25 via fastp, called clones via MiXCR and kept in-frame beta chains. Rows with one shared CDR3 protein collapse into an entry with the most common genes and DNA. A total of 3,000 to 4,500 distinct CDR3 sequences appear in this sample, around 5% of them only once. More than 12% of the sample lies in the top ten. Their specific antigens are unknown. The time point label, read with the paper, signifies: sample taken at primary tumor resection. The sequences come from lung tumor tissue, collected at surgery. The receptor set was obtained from a female donor with early-stage non-small cell lung cancer.

By proportion, this clonotype is medium-sized (0.01 to 0.1%). In nucleotides, the CDR3 is TGCAGTGCTAGCGACCCCTGGGGCGGGGGTGGAACAGATACGCAGTATTTT. Translation: CSASDPWGGGGTDTQYF. The chain carries TRBV20-1 and TRBJ2-3, with 7 nucleotides matching TRBD2. The V segment lost 3 bases and the J segment 3 bases; nucleotides outside the gene matches: 15. CDR3 size: 17 residues. Looked up from germline, CDR1 is DFQATT and CDR2 is SNEGSKA (reference sequence).

Ten or more counts support this clonotype. The gene calls are TRBV12-3 or TRBV12-4 and TRBJ2-6; no firm D call. The V end lost 8 bases, the J end lost 0 bases, and 5 bases lay between the germline ends. The CDR3 covers 13 residues. Here the CDR3 reads CASQVSGANVLTF. In DNA form, the CDR3 reads TGTGCCAGCCAGGTCTCTGGGGCCAACGTCCTGACTTTC.

This clonotype was counted at least ten times. The gene calls are TRBV6-2 or TRBV6-3 and TRBJ2-7; no definite D call. The germline gives CDR1 MNHEY, CDR2 SVGEGT. V was shortened by 6 bases and J by 6 bases, with 15 bases between the two germline ends. This CDR3 has 13 amino acids. The DNA of the CDR3 is TGTGCCAGCAGCCCACTTGGATGGGGCGAGCAGTACTTC. Translated, it gives CASSPLGWGEQYF.

The table lists this clonotype with many counts. The V and J genes are TRBV6-6 and TRBJ1-4; a weak D match, TRBD1 (6 bases). This CDR3 is 15 amino acids long. V was trimmed by 2 bases and J by 5 bases, leaving 12 bases between them. Germline V CDR1 and CDR2: MNHNY, SVGAGI (reference sequence). DNA for the CDR3: TGTGCCAGCAGTTACCGCGGGGGCTGGAATGAAAAACTGTTTTTT. As protein: CASSYRGGWNEKLFF.

By sample share, this clonotype is medium-sized (0.01 to 0.1%). This chain joins TRBV20-1 and TRBJ2-1, with 8 bases identical to TRBD2. Per germline, CDR1 DFQATT and CDR2 SNEGSKA (reference sequence). The CDR3 extends over 15 amino acids. V was clipped by 3 bases and J by 2 bases; unmatched bases: 6. CDR3 region: CSASRRGGAYNEQFF. CDR3 nucleotides: TGCAGTGCTAGTCGCCGGGGGGGGGCCTACAATGAGCAGTTCTTC.

The chain carries TRBV7-2 and TRBJ2-2, with a possible D match to TRBD1 (5 bases). The germline CDR1 and CDR2 sequences are SGHTA and FQGNSA. The V gene lost 0 bases and the J gene lost 13 bases, with 12 bases spanning the gap. The CDR3 is 13 amino acids. The CDR3 DNA follows: TGTGCCAGCAGCTTAGCGTTCAGGGCAGGGCTGTTTTTT. Protein sequence: CASSLAFRAGLFF.

In its sample, this clonotype is medium-sized. The CDR3 sequence is CASSSIAGGTETQYF. DNA of the CDR3: TGTGCCAGCAGCTCAATAGCGGGGGGAACGGAGACCCAGTACTTC. The genes are TRBV7-7 and TRBJ2-5; 10 nucleotides line up with TRBD2. Germline CDR1 is SSHAT and CDR2 is FNYEAQ (reference sequence). The CDR3 is 15 amino acids. V was clipped by 4 bases and J by 5 bases; unmatched bases: 7. The whole variable domain, filled in from reference TRBV7-7 and TRBJ2-5, reads GAGVSQSPRYKVTKRGQDVTLRCDPISSHATLYWYQQALGQGPEFLTYFNYEAQPDKSGLPSDRFSAERPEGSISTLTIQRTEQRDSAMYRCASSSIAGGTETQYFGPGTRLLVL.